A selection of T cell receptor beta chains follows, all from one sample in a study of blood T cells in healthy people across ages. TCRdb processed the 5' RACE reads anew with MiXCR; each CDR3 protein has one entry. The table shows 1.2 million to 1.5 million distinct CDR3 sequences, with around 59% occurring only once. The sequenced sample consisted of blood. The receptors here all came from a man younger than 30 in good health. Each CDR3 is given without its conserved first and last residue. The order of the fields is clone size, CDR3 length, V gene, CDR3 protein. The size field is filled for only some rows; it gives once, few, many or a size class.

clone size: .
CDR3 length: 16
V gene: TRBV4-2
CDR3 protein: ASSRRQRVLDSYNEQF

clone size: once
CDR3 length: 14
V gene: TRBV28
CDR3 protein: ASSLLLGTGNTEAF

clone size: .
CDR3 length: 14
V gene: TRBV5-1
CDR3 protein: ASSWGGQGSTDTQY

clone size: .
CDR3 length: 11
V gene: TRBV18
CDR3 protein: ASSPRQNSPLH

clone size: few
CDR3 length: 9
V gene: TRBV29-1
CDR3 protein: SVEDGYGYT

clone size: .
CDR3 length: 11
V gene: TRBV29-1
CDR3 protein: SVVTNMGETQY

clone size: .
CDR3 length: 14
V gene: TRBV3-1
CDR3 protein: ASSQNGLAGGVEQF

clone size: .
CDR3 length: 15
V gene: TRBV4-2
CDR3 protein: ASSQEGTRPSTDTQY

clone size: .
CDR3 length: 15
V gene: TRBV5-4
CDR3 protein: ASSLSYAGSYQETQY

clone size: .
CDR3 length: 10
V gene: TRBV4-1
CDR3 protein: ASSQDAREQF

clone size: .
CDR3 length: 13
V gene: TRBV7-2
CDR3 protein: ASSLVGAIFNEQF

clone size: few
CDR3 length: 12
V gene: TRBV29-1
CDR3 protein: SVAPRLSQETQY

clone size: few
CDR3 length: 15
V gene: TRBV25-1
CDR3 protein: ASSETGKSSGANVLT

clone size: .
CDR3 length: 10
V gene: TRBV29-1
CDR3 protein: SAREGSTEAF

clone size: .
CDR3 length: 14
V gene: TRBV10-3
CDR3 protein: AISESGFSGANVLT

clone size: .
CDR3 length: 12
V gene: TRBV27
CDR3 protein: ASSSTGQSYEQF

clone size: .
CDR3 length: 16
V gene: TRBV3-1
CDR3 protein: ASSQETDTGEASYEQY

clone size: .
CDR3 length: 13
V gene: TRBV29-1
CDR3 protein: SVGKGTGTQETQY

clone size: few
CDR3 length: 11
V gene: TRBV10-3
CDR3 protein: ATVDRQTDTQY

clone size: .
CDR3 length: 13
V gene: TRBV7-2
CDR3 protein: ASSSGLYRGNEQY

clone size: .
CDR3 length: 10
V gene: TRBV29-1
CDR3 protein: SVWVKPDTQY

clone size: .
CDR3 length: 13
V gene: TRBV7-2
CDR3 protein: ASSSGGTSSYEQY

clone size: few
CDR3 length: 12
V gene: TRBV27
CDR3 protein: ASSLTGADSPLH

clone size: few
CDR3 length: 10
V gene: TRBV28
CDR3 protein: ASSPRLQPQH

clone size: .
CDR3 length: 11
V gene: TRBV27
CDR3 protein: ASSLGAGSPLH

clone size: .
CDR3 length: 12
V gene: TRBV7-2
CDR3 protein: ASSLEQDPYGYT

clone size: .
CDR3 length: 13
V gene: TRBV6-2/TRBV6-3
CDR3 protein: ASSYLAGEPDTQY

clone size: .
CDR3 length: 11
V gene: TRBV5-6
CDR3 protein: ASSIPTGTEAF

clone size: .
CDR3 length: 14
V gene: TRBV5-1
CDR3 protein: ASSFPEGVRDYEQY

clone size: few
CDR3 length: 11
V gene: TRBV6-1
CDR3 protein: ASIRLLNGELF

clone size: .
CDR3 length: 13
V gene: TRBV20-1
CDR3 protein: SARASQGGQETQY

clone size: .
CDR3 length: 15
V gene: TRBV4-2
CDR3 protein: ASSQRGTKREDNEQF

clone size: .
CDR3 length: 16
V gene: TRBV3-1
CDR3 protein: ASSLGHVLGRGTGELF

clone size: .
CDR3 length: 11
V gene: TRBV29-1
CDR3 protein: SVERLAGDEQY

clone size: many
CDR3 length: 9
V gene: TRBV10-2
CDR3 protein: ASSEGYEQY

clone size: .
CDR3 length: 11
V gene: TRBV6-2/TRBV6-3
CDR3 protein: ASSRYRADEQF

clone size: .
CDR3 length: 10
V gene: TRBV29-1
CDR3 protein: SVGGGLETQY

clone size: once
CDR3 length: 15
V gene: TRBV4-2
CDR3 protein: ASSQDPAGSAENIQY

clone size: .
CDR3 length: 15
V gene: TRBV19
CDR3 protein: ASSPFFVRAGTDTQY

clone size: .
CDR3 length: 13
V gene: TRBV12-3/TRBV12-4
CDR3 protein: ASSPRQGINYGYT

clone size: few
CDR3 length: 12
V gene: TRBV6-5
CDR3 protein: ASSEQGAWYEQY

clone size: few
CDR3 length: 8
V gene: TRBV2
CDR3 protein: ASIRYEQY

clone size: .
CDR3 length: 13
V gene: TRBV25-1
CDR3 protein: ASSGPLATQETQY